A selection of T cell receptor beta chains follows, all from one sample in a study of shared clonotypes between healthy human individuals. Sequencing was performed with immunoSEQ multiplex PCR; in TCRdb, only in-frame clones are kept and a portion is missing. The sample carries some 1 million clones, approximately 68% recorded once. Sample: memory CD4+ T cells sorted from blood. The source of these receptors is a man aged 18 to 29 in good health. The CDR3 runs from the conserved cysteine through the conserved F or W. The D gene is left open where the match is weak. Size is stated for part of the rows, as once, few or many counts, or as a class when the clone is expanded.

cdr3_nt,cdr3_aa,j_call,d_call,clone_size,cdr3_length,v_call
TGTGCCATCAGTGAGGGTCAGGACCCCGCCTACAATGAGCAGTTCTTC,CAISEGQDPAYNEQFF,TRBJ2-1,NA,NA,16,TRBV10-3
TGTGCCAGCAGCTCGCTAGCGGGAAGATACAATGAGCAGTTCTTC,CASSSLAGRYNEQFF,TRBJ2-1,TRBD2,NA,15,TRBV11-2
TGTGCCAGCAGCTCTCGACTAGCGGGGCAAGATACGCAGTATTTT,CASSSRLAGQDTQYF,TRBJ2-3,TRBD2,NA,15,TRBV7-3
TGTGCCAGCAGTTTAGGGGACTTCGACTCTGACGAGCAGTACTTC,CASSLGDFDSDEQYF,TRBJ2-7,NA,few,15,TRBV28
TGTGCCAGCAGCGTAGGCGGGGGAGAGACCCAGTACTTC,CASSVGGGETQYF,TRBJ2-5,TRBD2,NA,13,TRBV9
TGTGCCAGCAGCTCAACCGGGAGCAACTCAGATACGCAGTATTTT,CASSSTGSNSDTQYF,TRBJ2-3,NA,NA,15,TRBV5-6
TGTGCCTGCGGGAGGGATGAAAAACTGTTTTTT,CACGRDEKLFF,TRBJ1-4,NA,few,11,TRBV30
TGTGCCAGCAGCTTGGCGTTTATTTCCTCCGAGCAGTACTTC,CASSLAFISSEQYF,TRBJ2-7,NA,NA,14,TRBV11-2
TGTGCCAGCAGTTACCCTCACCCCGTTGGCAATCAGCCCCAGCATTTT,CASSYPHPVGNQPQHF,TRBJ1-5,NA,NA,16,TRBV6-6
TGTGCCACCAGCAGAGTTACAGGGAAAGCCTACGAGCAGTACTTC,CATSRVTGKAYEQYF,TRBJ2-7,NA,NA,15,TRBV15
TGTGCCATCAGTGGGACCGGGACTAGTGTTGATACGCAGTATTTT,CAISGTGTSVDTQYF,TRBJ2-3,TRBD2,NA,15,TRBV10-3
TGCGCCAGCAGCTTGGTCCAGGGGGCTGGCAATGAGCAGTTCTTC,CASSLVQGAGNEQFF,TRBJ2-1,TRBD1,NA,15,TRBV5-1
TGTGCCTCCGGCGGAGGGGAGGGAGCTTTCTTT,CASGGGEGAFF,TRBJ1-1,NA,few,11,TRBV30
TGCGCCAGCAGCCAAGACAAAGAACCTAACTATGGCTACACCTTC,CASSQDKEPNYGYTF,TRBJ1-2,NA,NA,15,TRBV4-1